This T cell receptor (beta chain) was sequenced in a study of T cells in Graves' hyperthyroidism and ophthalmopathy (dated by TCRdb to between 2018 and 2021). The study in broad terms: Peripheral blood samples were taken at the time of initial diagnosis, prior to any treatment. To identify TCR V-J signatures that set the groups apart, the researchers used a discovery cohort of about a hundred patients, made up of around 40 with Graves' ophthalmopathy and some 58 with stable Graves' hyperthyroidism. An independent validation cohort of 18 to 20 hyperthyroidism patients and about 15 patients who later progressed to ophthalmopathy tested prospective prediction of ophthalmopathy. The approximately 100 discovery patients were randomly split 7:3 into training and test sets. In addition, the study compared T-cell repertoires in thyroid tissue and in blood from several Graves' hyperthyroidism patients. After blood sampling, hyperthyroidism patients were treated with methimazole at a starting dose of 30 mg daily, and ophthalmopathy patients were treated with high-dose intravenous methylprednisolone. TCR Vbeta CDR3 sequencing of 135 peripheral blood samples (approximately 44 ophthalmopathy, over 70 hyperthyroidism and about 17 progressor patients) is reported in the paper. What the research found in general, with its limitations: In validation, the model predicted progression to ophthalmopathy with around 71% sensitivity and around 72% specificity, a median of 6.5 months before onset. No statistical method was used to set the sample size in advance, and investigators knew the group allocation. In cross-validation, a model built on a 13 V-J signature told ophthalmopathy apart from stable hyperthyroidism with approximately 91% sensitivity and roughly 81% specificity, and in testing the same model reached 80%/75%. Most expanded thyroid clonotypes (frequency above 0.001) were also detected in blood, a finding suggesting that blood repertoires may reflect thyroid immune responses.

The TCR beta CDR3 regions were amplified from the RNA transcripts. The TCR CDR3 was subjected to a first round of RT-PCR using the HTBI primer set and the Qiagen OneStep RT-PCR kit. Libraries were constructed in a second round of multiplex PCR, after which size selection and purification were carried out. Paired-end sequencing of the libraries was performed with 100 bp reads on an Illumina HiSeq2000. The study's processing was this. SOAPnuke was used to process the raw data, throwing out any read that contained adapters or uncalled bases, had a mean Phred below 15, or lacked an exact constant-primer or identifier match. High-quality paired reads were merged using COPE v1.2.5, and each unique nucleotide sequence was defined as a clonotype. MiTCR v1.1 was used to align clonotypes to the IMGT TRBV, TRBD and TRBJ reference segments. Only V-J combinations with frequency above 0.0001, covering about 99% of repertoires, were analysed. A TCS score was defined as the ratio of F50 (clonal expansion) to E x V (chaos), with BLOSUM62-based TCRdist applied between CDR3 peptides within each V-J. Welch's t-statistics and random forest reduced around 520 V-J features to roughly 13, which were used in a naive Bayes classifier (R e1071). TCRdb applied fastp at Q25 and MiXCR to the public reads, then kept only in-frame beta chains. Each record represents a unique CDR3 protein, reported with the most common genes and DNA among its rows. The V and J calls come from TCRdb's annotation, not from the publication. A total of 200,000 to 250,000 distinct CDR3 sequences appear in this sample, 17% of them only once. 50% of the sample rests with the top ten.

This clonotype was detected many times. The antigen this receptor binds is unknown. Base qualities were left out, and no much larger clone turns up one base away. Stable Graves' hyperthyroidism was defined as no progression to ophthalmopathy during 18 months of follow-up. The hyperthyroidism patients were between 18 and 65 years old and newly diagnosed, with a disease duration of less than 2 months. Patients with uncontrolled infections, other autoimmune diseases, pregnancy or lactation were excluded. Diagnoses were established on the basis of clinical symptoms, serum thyroxine and TRAb, thyroid ultrasound, and orbital computed tomography. PBMCs were separated from approximately 10 ml of fresh peripheral blood using Ficoll-Paque density gradient centrifugation. Total RNA was extracted using Trizol reagent, and RNA quality was assessed on an Agilent 2100 Bioanalyzer. V is pruned by 3 bases and J by 6 bases, leaving 7 bases of the junction without a gene match. The cysteine opens and the phenylalanine closes a CDR3 of 14 amino acids. Only CDR3 DNA remains: 42 bases, in frame from the first base. The germline V gene provides CDR1 SGHRS and CDR2 YFSETQ.

The chain is made from TRBV5-1 and TRBJ2-3; 7 central nucleotides agree with TRBD2. This TCR came from a man in his fifties with Graves' hyperthyroidism. Sequencing used blood. The CDR3 sequence is CASSSDRRGDTQYF. The nucleotide sequence reads TGCGCCAGCAGCTCGGACCGGCGGGGGGATACGCAGTATTTT. With the portions outside the CDR3 filled from the reference TRBV5-1 and TRBJ2-3 genes, the complete variable region becomes KAGVTQTPRYLIKTRGQQVTLSCSPISGHRSVSWYQQTPGQGLQFLFEYFSETQRNKGNFPGRFSGRQFSNSRSEMNVSTLELGDSALYLCASSSDRRGDTQYFGPGTRLTVL.